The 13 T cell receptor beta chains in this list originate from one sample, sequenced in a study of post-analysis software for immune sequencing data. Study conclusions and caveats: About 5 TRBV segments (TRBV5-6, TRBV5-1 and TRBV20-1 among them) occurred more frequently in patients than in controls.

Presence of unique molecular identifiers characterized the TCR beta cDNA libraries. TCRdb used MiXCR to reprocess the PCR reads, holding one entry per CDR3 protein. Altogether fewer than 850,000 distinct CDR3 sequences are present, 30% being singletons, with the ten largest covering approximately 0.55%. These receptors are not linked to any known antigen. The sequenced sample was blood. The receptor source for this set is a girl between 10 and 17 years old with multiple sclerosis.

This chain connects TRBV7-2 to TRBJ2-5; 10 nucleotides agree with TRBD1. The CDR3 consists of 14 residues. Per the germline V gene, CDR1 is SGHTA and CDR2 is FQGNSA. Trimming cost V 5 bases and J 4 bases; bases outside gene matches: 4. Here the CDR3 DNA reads TGTGCCAGCAGCCCCGACAGGGGGCTAGAGACCCAGTACTTC. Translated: CASSPDRGLETQYF.

CDR3 amino acids: CASRGRSYGYTF. CDR3 coding DNA: TGTGCCAGCAGGGGGCGGAGCTATGGCTACACCTTC. The rearrangement links TRBV27 to TRBJ1-2; perhaps TRBD1 as D (5 bases). V lost 6 bases, J lost 4 bases, and 9 bases lay in between. The germline V gene encodes CDR1 MNHEY and CDR2 SMNVEV (reference sequence). The CDR3 is made up of 12 amino acids.

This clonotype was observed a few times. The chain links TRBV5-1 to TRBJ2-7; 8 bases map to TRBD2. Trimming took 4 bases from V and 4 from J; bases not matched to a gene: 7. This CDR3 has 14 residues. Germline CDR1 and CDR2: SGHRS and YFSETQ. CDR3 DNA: TGCGCCAGCAGCCCTCGCAGCGGGGGATACGAGCAGTACTTC. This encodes CASSPRSGGYEQYF.

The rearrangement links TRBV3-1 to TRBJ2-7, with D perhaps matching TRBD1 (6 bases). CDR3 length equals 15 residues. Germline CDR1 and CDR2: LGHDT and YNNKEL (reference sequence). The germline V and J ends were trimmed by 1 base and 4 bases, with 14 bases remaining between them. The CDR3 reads CASSQGATGGYEQYF. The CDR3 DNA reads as TGTGCCAGCAGCCAAGGGGCGACAGGAGGATACGAGCAGTACTTC.

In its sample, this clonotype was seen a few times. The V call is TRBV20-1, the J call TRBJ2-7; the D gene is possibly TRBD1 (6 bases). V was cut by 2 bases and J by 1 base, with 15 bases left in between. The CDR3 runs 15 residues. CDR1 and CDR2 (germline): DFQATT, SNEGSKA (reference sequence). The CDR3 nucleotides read TGCAGTGCTAGATTCCGGGACACCGCTTCCTACGAGCAGTACTTC. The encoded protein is CSARFRDTASYEQYF.

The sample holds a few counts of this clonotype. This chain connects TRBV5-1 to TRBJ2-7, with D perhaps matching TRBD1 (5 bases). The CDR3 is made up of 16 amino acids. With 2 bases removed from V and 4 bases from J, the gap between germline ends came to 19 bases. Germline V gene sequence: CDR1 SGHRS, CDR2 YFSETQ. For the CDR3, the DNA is TGCGCCAGCAGCTTTGGGGCGGTACCGGACCTTTACGAGCAGTACTTC. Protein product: CASSFGAVPDLYEQYF.

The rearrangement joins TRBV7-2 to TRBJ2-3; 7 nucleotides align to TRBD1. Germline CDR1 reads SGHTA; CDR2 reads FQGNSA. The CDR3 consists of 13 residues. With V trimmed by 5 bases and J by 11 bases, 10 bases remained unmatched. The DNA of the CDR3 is TGTGCCAGCAGCGGCCCCGGGACAGTGGAGCAGTATTTT. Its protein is CASSGPGTVEQYF.

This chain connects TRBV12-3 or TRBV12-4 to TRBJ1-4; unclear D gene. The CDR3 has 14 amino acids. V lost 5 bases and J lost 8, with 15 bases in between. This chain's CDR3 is CASSKRTAGEKLFF. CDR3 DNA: TGTGCCAGCAGTAAAAGGACCGCTGGAGAAAAACTGTTTTTT.

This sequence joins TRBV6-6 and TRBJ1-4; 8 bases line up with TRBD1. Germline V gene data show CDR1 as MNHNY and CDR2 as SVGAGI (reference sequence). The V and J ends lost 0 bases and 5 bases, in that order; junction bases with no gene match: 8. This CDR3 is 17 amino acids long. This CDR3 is CASSYSMLQGANEKLFF. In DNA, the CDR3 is TGTGCCAGCAGTTACTCGATGTTGCAGGGGGCCAATGAAAAACTGTTTTTT.

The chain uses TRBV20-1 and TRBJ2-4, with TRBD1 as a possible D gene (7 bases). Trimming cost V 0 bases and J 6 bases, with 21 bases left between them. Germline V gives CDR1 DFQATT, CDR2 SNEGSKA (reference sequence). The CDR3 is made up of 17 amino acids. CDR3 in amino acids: CSARDRPGGRGRNIQYF. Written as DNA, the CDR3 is TGCAGTGCTAGAGATCGACCAGGGGGTCGGGGGCGAAACATTCAGTACTTC.

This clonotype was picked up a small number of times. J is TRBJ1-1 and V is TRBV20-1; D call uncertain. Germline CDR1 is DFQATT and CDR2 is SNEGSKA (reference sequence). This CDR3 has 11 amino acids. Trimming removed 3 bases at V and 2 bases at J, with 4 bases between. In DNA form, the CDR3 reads TGCAGTGCTAGCCCCAACACTGAAGCTTTCTTT. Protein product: CSASPNTEAFF.

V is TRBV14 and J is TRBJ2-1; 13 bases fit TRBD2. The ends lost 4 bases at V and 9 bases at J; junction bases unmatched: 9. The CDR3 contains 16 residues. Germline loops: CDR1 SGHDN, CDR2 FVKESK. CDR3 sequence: CASSRGLAGDLGEQFF. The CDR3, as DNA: TGTGCCAGCAGCCGCGGACTAGCGGGAGATCTAGGTGAGCAGTTCTTC.

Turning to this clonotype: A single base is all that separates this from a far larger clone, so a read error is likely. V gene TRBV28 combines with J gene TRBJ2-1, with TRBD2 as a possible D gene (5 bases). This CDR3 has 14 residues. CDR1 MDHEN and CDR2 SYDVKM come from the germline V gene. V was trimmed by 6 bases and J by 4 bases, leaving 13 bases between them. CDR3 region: CASSPSRGYNEQFF. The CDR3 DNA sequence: TGTGCCAGCAGCCCGTCCCGGGGTTACAATGAGCAGTTCTTC.